The 21 T cell receptor beta chains reported below all come from one sample, sequenced in a study of T cell changes during pregnancy in multiple sclerosis. Libraries were prepared by immunoSEQ multiplex PCR; TCRdb keeps only in-frame clonotypes and omits some of them. Of approximately 83,000 clones in the sample, approximately 92% are singletons; the top ten hold 3.5% to 4.5%. Here the sequenced sample was peripheral blood, taken in the first trimester of pregnancy. The source is a female donor with multiple sclerosis, enrolled in a pregnancy study.

The V call is TRBV7-3, the J call TRBJ2-5, with 9 nucleotides matching TRBD2. Germline V lookup: CDR1 SGHTA, CDR2 FQGTGA. After removal of 2 bases from V and 8 bases from J, the junction contained 15 bases not matched to a gene. The length of the CDR3 is 17 residues. The CDR3 sequence is CASSLGGGGATKSTQYF. CDR3 nucleotide sequence: TGTGCCAGCAGCTTAGGGGGCGGGGGGGCTACCAAGAGCACCCAGTACTTC.

The chain combines TRBV6-1 with TRBJ2-7; TRBD2 matches at 8 bases. V lost 6 bases to trimming and J lost 5 bases; unmatched junction nucleotides: 6. In germline, CDR1 is MNHNS, CDR2 SASEGT. This CDR3 is built from 13 residues. The CDR3 region has the DNA TGTGCCAGCAGATCTAGCGGGCGCGACGAGCAGTACTTC. Encoded protein: CASRSSGRDEQYF.

V and J are TRBV27 and TRBJ1-1, with 10 bases matching TRBD1. The CDR3 is 14 residues long. V gave up 3 bases and J gave up 6 bases; unmatched junction bases: 4. Germline CDR1 is MNHEY and CDR2 is SMNVEV (reference sequence). The CDR3 sequence: CASSLGQGTSEAFF. The DNA of the CDR3 is TGTGCCAGCAGTTTGGGACAGGGGACATCTGAAGCTTTCTTT.

The chain uses TRBV27 and TRBJ1-5, with a tentative D call TRBD1 (6 bases). Per germline, CDR1 MNHEY and CDR2 SMNVEV (reference sequence). This CDR3 contains 16 residues. V shed 2 bases and J shed 0 bases, with 11 bases lying between them. The CDR3 sequence is CASSLNQDSSNQPQHF. DNA for the CDR3: TGTGCCAGCAGTTTAAACCAGGACAGTAGCAATCAGCCCCAGCATTTT.

The chain is built from TRBV4-2 and TRBJ2-1; possible D gene TRBD2, 6 bases. The CDR3 runs to 13 residues. Germline CDR1 reads LGHNA; CDR2 reads YNFKEQ. The ends were cut back, 0 bases at V and 8 bases at J, with 8 bases in the middle. CDR3 in DNA: TGTGCCAGCAGCCAAGATCGCGGGGATGAGCAGTTCTTC. The encoded protein is CASSQDRGDEQFF.

This clone was seen only once. The rearrangement uses TRBV7-6 and TRBJ1-2; D unclear. The CDR3 spans 14 residues. The germline gives CDR1 SGHVS, CDR2 FNYEAQ. Trimming cost V 1 base and J 8 bases, with 14 bases left between them. The CDR3 coding sequence is TGTGCCAGCAGCTTAGTAGGCGGCGCGGAGGGCTACACCTTC. Translated, it gives CASSLVGGAEGYTF.

This clone has a single count. The rearrangement uses TRBV6-1 and TRBJ1-2; 8 bases map to TRBD1. The CDR3 loop spans 16 amino acids. V dropped 0 bases and J dropped 4; count of bases not matched to a gene: 7. Germline V CDR1 and CDR2: MNHNS, SASEGT. The CDR3 sequence: CASSEAFRDRTYGYTF. DNA of the CDR3: TGTGCCAGCAGTGAAGCGTTTAGGGACAGGACCTATGGCTACACCTTC.

This chain joins TRBV7-2 and TRBJ2-7; 13 bases are shared with TRBD2. The germline V gene encodes CDR1 SGHTA and CDR2 FQGNSA. V trimming: 5 bases; J trimming: 9 bases; junction bases outside the gene matches: 4. The CDR3 covers 13 residues. Written as DNA, the CDR3 is TGTGCCAGCAGCATAGGGACTAGCGGGGCGCAGTACTTC. Protein: CASSIGTSGAQYF. The full variable domain, completed using reference TRBV7-2 and TRBJ2-7, is GAGVSQSPSNKVTEKGKDVELRCDPISGHTALYWYRQSLGQGLEFLIYFQGNSAPDKSGLPSDRFSAERTGGSVSTLTIQRTQQEDSAVYLCASSIGTSGAQYFGPGTRLTVT.

The table lists this clone with a count of one. The CDR3 region has the DNA TGCGCCAGCCCGGGGGGGCGGGTAGTTAACTACGAGCAGTACTTC. This sequence encodes CASPGGRVVNYEQYF. The chain employs TRBV5-1 and TRBJ2-7; 8 bases line up with TRBD2. Trimming at V came to 7 bases and at J to 3 bases, leaving 12 bases not matched to a gene. CDR3 length: 15 residues. The germline V gene encodes CDR1 SGHRS and CDR2 YFSETQ.

The chain uses TRBV7-3 and TRBJ2-1; 7 nucleotides align to TRBD2. This CDR3 region has 14 residues. J gave up 7 bases and V 0 bases, and 3 bases lay outside the gene matches. Germline loops: CDR1 SGHTA, CDR2 FQGTGA. This chain's CDR3 is CASSLTGSGNEQFF. CDR3 in DNA: TGTGCCAGCAGCTTAACGGGTAGCGGGAATGAGCAGTTCTTC. Drawing the rest from reference TRBV7-3 and TRBJ2-1, the complete variable domain is GAGVSQTPSNKVTEKGKYVELRCDPISGHTALYWYRQSLGQGPEFLIYFQGTGAADDSGLPNDRFFAVRPEGSVSTLKIQRTERGDSAVYLCASSLTGSGNEQFFGPGTRLTVL.

This chain uses TRBV2 with TRBJ2-3, with 14 bases that match TRBD2. The CDR3 is made up of 19 amino acids. CDR1 SNHLY and CDR2 FYNNEI come from the germline V gene. Losses at the gene ends were 6 bases for V and 4 bases for J; bases not matched to a gene: 15. CDR3 nucleotide sequence: TGTGCCAGCAGCCAAGGGACTAGCGGGGGTGGGTTTGGGTCAGATACGCAGTATTTT. The encoded protein is CASSQGTSGGGFGSDTQYF.

The CDR3 region is CASSFGTGDQPQHF. For the CDR3, the DNA is TGTGCCAGCAGTTTTGGGACAGGGGACCAGCCCCAGCATTTT. The chain combines TRBV6-6 with TRBJ1-5; 10 bases agree with TRBD1. Germline assignment: CDR1 MNHNY and CDR2 SVGAGI (reference sequence). V lost 4 bases and J lost 7; bases outside the gene matches: 4. The CDR3 has 14 amino acids.

V is TRBV5-8 and J is TRBJ1-3, with D perhaps matching TRBD1 (5 bases). This CDR3 has 15 amino acids. Trimming removed 4 bases at V and 4 bases at J, with 15 bases between. Germline V lookup: CDR1 SGHTS, CDR2 YDEGEE. The CDR3 here is CASSPWGGVGNTIYF. CDR3 sequence (DNA): TGTGCCAGCAGCCCATGGGGAGGGGTCGGAAACACCATATATTTT.

This chain joins TRBV29-1 and TRBJ2-2, with D maybe TRBD2 (6 bases). This CDR3 spans 13 amino acids. Per germline, CDR1 SQVTM and CDR2 ANQGSEA. Between the trimmed V and J ends, which lost 6 bases and 4 bases, there was a span of 12 bases. The chain's CDR3 is CSVPGGSTGELFF. CDR3 nucleotides: TGCAGCGTCCCCGGGGGATCCACCGGGGAGCTGTTTTTT.

V and J are TRBV6-5 and TRBJ2-1; 10 bases are shared with TRBD2. Germline CDR1 and CDR2: MNHEY and SVGAGI. The CDR3 runs to 16 residues. V shed 4 bases, J shed 3 bases, and the junction held 6 bases outside the gene matches. The CDR3 loop is CASSSPLAGGYNEQFF. The CDR3 coding sequence is TGTGCCAGCAGTTCGCCCTTAGCGGGGGGCTACAATGAGCAGTTCTTC.

In its sample, this clone was seen a few times. The rearrangement joins TRBV5-6 to TRBJ1-1; TRBD1 is a possible D gene (5 bases). There are 14 residues in the CDR3. V was clipped by 2 bases and J by 4 bases, with 12 bases between them. Germline loops: CDR1 SGHDT, CDR2 YYEEEE. CDR3 residues: CASSFGRDFTEAFF. For the CDR3, the DNA is TGTGCCAGCAGCTTTGGCAGGGACTTCACTGAAGCTTTCTTT.

The rearrangement joins TRBV18 to TRBJ1-1, with D unclear. V lost 1 base to trimming and J lost 6 bases, with 12 bases between them. Germline assignment: CDR1 KGHSH and CDR2 LQKENI. CDR3 length: 14 amino acids. The CDR3 bases are TGTGCCAGCTCACCACTCTCGCAGGTATCTGAAGCTTTCTTT. Translating it yields CASSPLSQVSEAFF.

The chain combines TRBV4-2 with TRBJ2-5; D uncertain. Germline-derived CDR1 and CDR2 are LGHNA and YNFKEQ. The CDR3 length is 14 residues. The V gene lost 0 bases and the J gene lost 7 bases, with 12 bases spanning the gap. The CDR3 DNA sequence: TGTGCCAGCAGCCAAGATTGGGCCCCACGGACCCAGTACTTC. As protein: CASSQDWAPRTQYF.

The table lists this clone with a count of one. The rearrangement links TRBV5-1 to TRBJ2-2; TRBD1 might be the D (5 bases). V lost 7 bases and J lost 2, with 15 bases in between. CDR3 length: 15 residues. The germline gives CDR1 SGHRS, CDR2 YFSETQ. CDR3 in DNA: TGCGCCAGCGCCTTAACGACAGCCAACACCGGGGAGCTGTTTTTT. This translates into CASALTTANTGELFF.

The rearrangement joins TRBV9 to TRBJ2-7; the D gene is possibly TRBD2 (6 bases). The CDR3 extends over 15 amino acids. Germline CDR1 reads SGDLS; CDR2 reads YYNGEE. Trimming took off 0 bases at V and 2 bases at J, with 12 bases between the two ends. DNA for the CDR3: TGTGCCAGCAGCGTAGGAGGCGGGGTGGCCTACGAGCAGTACTTC. Residues: CASSVGGGVAYEQYF.

The genes are TRBV5-5 and TRBJ2-7; maybe TRBD2 (6 bases). The CDR3 totals 15 residues. The germline V gene encodes CDR1 SGHKS and CDR2 YYEKEE (reference sequence). With 0 bases removed from V and 4 bases from J, the gap between germline ends came to 14 bases. The CDR3 sequence: CASSLALAGGYEQYF. In DNA form, the CDR3 reads TGTGCCAGCAGCTTGGCGCTAGCCGGGGGATACGAGCAGTACTTC.